The T cell receptor beta chain described here comes from a study of CD8+ T cells in alopecia areata. Study overall: Patients in the treated group were given tofacitinib by mouth, 5 to 10 mg twice a day.

As to this clone: Its antigen is unidentified.

Sequencing used cDNA as its template, made by extracting RNA and reverse transcribing it. Sequenced by immunoSEQ multiplex PCR; TCRdb stores in-frame clones only, minus some. Of about 210,000 clones listed, less than 45% were seen once; the top ten hold 2.6%. The CDR3 loop spans 14 amino acids. Per the germline V gene, CDR1 is SGDLS and CDR2 is YYNGEE. V shed 2 bases and J shed 3 bases, with 11 bases lying between them. The treatment is: oral pan-JAK inhibitor, 5-10 mg twice daily. In alopecia areata patients, both lesional scalp punch biopsies and peripheral blood were collected. Regarding the study as a whole: Scalp clonality dropped significantly under tofacitinib, as did expanded CD8+ top-100 clones. Patients displayed less clarity in TCR sharing than mice, a finding possibly related to HLA.

The V call is TRBV9, the J call TRBJ2-5, with D tentatively TRBD2 (6 bases). The sample here was CD4+ T cells sorted from blood, taken around week 36, from a patient treated with tofacitinib. The source is a human donor with alopecia areata. CDR3 sequence (DNA): TGTGCCAGCAGCGTGACTAGTAACGAAGAGACCCAGTACTTC. Protein sequence: CASSVTSNEETQYF.